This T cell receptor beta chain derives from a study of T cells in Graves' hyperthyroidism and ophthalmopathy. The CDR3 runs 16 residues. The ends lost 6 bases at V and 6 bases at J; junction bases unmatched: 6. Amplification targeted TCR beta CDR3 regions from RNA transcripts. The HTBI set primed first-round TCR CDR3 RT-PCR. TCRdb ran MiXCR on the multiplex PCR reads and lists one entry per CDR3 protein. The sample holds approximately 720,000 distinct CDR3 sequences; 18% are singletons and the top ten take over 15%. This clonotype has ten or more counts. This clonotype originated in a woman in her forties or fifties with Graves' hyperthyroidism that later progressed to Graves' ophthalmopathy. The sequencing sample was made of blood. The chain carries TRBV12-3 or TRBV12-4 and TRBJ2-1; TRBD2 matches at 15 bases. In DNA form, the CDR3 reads TGTGCCAGCAGCCCTGGACTAGCGGGGGGGTTCAATGAGCAGTTCTTC. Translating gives CASSPGLAGGFNEQFF.